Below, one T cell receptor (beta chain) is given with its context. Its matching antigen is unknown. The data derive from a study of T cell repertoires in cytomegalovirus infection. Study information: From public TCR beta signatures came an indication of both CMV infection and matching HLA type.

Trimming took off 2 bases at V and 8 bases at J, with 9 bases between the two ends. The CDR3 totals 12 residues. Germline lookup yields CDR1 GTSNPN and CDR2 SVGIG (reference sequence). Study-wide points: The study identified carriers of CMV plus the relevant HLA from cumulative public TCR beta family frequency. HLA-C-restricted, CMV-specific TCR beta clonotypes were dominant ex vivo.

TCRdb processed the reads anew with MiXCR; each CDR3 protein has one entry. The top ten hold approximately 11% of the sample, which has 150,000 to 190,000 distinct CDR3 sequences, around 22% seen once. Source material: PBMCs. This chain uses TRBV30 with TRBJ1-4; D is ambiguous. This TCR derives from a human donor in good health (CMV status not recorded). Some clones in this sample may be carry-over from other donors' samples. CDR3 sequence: CAWSMDSEKLFF. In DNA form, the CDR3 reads TGTGCCTGGAGTATGGACTCCGAAAAACTGTTTTTT.